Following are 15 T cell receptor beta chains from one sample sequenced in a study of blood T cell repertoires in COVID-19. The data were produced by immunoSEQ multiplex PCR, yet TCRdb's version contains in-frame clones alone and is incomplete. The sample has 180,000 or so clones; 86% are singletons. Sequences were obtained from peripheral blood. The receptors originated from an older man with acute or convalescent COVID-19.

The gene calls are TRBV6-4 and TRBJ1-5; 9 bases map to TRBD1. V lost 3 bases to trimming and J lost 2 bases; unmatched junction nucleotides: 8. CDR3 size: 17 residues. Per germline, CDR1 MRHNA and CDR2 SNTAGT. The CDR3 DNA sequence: TGTGCCAGCAGTGAGCCCGGACAGGGGCATGGCAATCAGCCCCAGCATTTT. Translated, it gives CASSEPGQGHGNQPQHF.

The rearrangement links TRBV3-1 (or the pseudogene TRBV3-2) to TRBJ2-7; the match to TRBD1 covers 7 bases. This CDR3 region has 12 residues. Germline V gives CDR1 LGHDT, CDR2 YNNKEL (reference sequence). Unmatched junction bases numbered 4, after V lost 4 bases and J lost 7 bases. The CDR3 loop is CASSPTGREQYF. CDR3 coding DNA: TGTGCCAGCAGCCCGACAGGGAGAGAGCAGTACTTC.

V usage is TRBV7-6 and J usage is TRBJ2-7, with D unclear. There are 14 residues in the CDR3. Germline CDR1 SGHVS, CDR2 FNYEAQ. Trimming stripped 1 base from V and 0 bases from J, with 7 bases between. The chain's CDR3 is CASSLGADSYEQYF. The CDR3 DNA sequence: TGTGCCAGCAGCTTAGGGGCTGACTCCTACGAGCAGTACTTC.

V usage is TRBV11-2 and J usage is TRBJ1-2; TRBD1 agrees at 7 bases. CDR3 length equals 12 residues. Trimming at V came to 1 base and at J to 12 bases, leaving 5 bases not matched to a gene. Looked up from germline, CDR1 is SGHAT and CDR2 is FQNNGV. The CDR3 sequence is CASSLAGGGDTF. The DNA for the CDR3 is TGTGCCAGCAGCTTAGCAGGGGGAGGTGACACCTTC.

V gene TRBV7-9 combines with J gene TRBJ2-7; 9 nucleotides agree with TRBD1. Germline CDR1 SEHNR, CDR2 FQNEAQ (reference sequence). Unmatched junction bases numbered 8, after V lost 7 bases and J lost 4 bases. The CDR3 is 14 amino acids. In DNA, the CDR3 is TGTGCCAGCACCTGGGACAGGGACCCATACGAGCAGTACTTC. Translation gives CASTWDRDPYEQYF.

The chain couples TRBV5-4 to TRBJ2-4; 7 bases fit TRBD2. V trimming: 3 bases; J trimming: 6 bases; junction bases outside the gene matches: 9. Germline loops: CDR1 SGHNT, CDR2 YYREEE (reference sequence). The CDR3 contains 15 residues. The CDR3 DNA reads TGTGCCAGCAGCTCCGGCCCCGGGACTATAAACATTCAGTACTTC. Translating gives CASSSGPGTINIQYF.

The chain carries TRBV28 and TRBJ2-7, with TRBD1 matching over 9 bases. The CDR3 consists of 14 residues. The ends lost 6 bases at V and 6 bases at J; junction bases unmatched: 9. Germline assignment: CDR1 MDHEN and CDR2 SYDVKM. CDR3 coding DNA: TGTGCCAGCAGCTATTACCAGGGACAGGGCGAGCAGTACTTC. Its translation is CASSYYQGQGEQYF.

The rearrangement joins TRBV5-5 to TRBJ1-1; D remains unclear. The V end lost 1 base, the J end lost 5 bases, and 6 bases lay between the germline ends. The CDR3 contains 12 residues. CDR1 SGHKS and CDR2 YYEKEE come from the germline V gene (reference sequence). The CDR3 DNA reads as TGTGCCAGCAGCTTGTTGGCAACTGAAGCTTTCTTT. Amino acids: CASSLLATEAFF.

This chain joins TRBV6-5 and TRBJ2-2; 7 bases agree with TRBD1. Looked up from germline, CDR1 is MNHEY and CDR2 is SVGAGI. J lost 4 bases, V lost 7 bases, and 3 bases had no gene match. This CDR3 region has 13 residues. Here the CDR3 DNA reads TGTGCCAGCACAGGGGGAATCACCGGGGAGCTGTTTTTT. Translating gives CASTGGITGELFF.

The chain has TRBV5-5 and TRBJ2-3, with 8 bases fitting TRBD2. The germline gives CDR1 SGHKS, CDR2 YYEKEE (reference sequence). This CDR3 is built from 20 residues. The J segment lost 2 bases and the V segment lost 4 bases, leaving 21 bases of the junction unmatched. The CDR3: CASSPVASGSSRVYTDTQYF. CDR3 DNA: TGTGCCAGCAGCCCGGTAGCTAGCGGGTCGTCACGAGTTTACACAGATACGCAGTATTTT.

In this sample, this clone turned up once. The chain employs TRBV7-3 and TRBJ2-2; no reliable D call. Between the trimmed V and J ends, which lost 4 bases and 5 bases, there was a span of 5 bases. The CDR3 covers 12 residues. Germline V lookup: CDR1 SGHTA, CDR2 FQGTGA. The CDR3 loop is CASSSGTGELFF. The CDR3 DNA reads TGTGCCAGCAGCTCCGGTACCGGGGAGCTGTTTTTT.

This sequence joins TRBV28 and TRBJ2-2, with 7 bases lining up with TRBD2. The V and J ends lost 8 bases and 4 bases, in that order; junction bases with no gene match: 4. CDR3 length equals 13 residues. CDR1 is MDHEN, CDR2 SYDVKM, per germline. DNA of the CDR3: TGTGCCAGCGTAGTAGCGGGCACCGGGGAGCTGTTTTTT. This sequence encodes CASVVAGTGELFF.

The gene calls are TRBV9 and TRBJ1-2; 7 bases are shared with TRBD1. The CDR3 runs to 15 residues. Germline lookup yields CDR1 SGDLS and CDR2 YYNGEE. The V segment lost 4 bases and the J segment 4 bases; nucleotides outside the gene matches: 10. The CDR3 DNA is TGTGCCAGCAGCCCCCAGGGGGGTGCGGTCTATGGCTACACCTTC. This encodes CASSPQGGAVYGYTF.

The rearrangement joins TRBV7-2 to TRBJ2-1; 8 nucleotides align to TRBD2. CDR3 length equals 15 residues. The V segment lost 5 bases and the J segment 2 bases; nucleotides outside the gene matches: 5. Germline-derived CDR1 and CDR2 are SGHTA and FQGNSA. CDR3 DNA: TGTGCCAGCAGCCCGCGGGGGGCCCCCTACAATGAGCAGTTCTTC. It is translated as CASSPRGAPYNEQFF.

DNA for the CDR3: TGCGCCAGCAGGATGGGACAGGGTGCGCTTTACACCGGGGAGCTGTTTTTT. Encoded protein: CASRMGQGALYTGELFF. The chain is built from TRBV5-1 and TRBJ2-2; 9 bases are shared with TRBD1. The CDR3 totals 17 residues. After removal of 5 bases from V and 3 bases from J, the junction contained 11 bases not matched to a gene. Germline values: CDR1 SGHRS, CDR2 YFSETQ. Full variable domain (missing parts from reference TRBV5-1 and TRBJ2-2): KAGVTQTPRYLIKTRGQQVTLSCSPISGHRSVSWYQQTPGQGLQFLFEYFSETQRNKGNFPGRFSGRQFSNSRSEMNVSTLELGDSALYLCASRMGQGALYTGELFFGEGSRLTVL.